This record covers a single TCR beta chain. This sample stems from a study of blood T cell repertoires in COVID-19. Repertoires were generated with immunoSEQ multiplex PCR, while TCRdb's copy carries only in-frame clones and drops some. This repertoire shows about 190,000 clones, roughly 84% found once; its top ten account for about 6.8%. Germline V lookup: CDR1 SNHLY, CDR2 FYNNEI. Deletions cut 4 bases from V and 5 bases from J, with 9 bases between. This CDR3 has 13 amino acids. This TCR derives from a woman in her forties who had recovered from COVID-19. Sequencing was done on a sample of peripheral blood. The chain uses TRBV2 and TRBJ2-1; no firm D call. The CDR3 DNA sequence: TGTGCCAGCAGTGTCTTGGAGAACAATGAGCAGTTCTTC. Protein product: CASSVLENNEQFF.